The source of this T cell receptor beta chain is a study of T cells in Graves' hyperthyroidism and ophthalmopathy. CDR1 is SQVTM and CDR2 is ANQGSEA in the germline V gene. There are 12 residues in the CDR3. V dropped 5 bases and J dropped 14 bases, with 19 bases sitting between them. General study points: In the blood, most expanded thyroid clonotypes above 0.001 appeared as well. The authors' 13 V-J model separated ophthalmopathy from stable hyperthyroidism.

This clonotype was picked up a small number of times. Its antigen is not identified. Amplified TCR beta CDR3 regions derived from RNA transcripts. HTBI primers were the set used in a first-round RT-PCR of the TCR CDR3. In TCRdb, the multiplex PCR reads were re-called with MiXCR into one record per CDR3 protein. The sample has roughly 98,000 distinct CDR3 sequences, around 37% seen once. This chain links TRBV29-1 with TRBJ1-3; D is ambiguous. Sequenced sample: peripheral blood or thyroid tissue (not recorded which). The origin of this receptor is a woman aged 30 to 39 with Graves' hyperthyroidism. The CDR3 region has the DNA TGCAGCGTTATAGGATCTGGAAATACCGTATATTTT. As protein: CSVIGSGNTVYF.